A single sample is the source of the 14 T cell receptor beta chains below, sequenced in a study of molecular identifiers for immune sequencing clone quantification. TCRdb redid the calling of the PCR reads with MiXCR, one entry per CDR3 protein. Among about 500,000 distinct CDR3 sequences, around 23% were seen once, and the ten largest hold 0.7% to 0.9%. Sequenced: naive CD8+ T cells from blood, with Jurkat cell RNA spiked in. The subset denotes: FACS-sorted CD8+CD4-CCR7+CD45RA+ naive T cells. Source of these receptors: a human donor in good health. Some libraries in this study had Jurkat cell RNA spiked in.

This clonotype was picked up a small number of times. CDR3 nucleotides: TGCAGTGCTATAGAAGTTGGAGATACGCAGTATTTT. It yields the protein CSAIEVGDTQYF. The chain couples TRBV20-1 to TRBJ2-3, with unresolved D. The germline V and J ends were trimmed by 4 bases and 5 bases, with 10 bases remaining between them. The CDR3 contains 12 residues. The germline gives CDR1 DFQATT, CDR2 SNEGSKA (reference sequence).

Worth noting for this clonotype: One junction end does not reproduce the germline sequence, and a read error may be involved. The chain uses TRBV20-1 and TRBJ2-5; the D gene is possibly TRBD1 (5 bases). CDR1 is DFQATT, CDR2 SNEGSKA, per germline (reference sequence). The CDR3 loop spans 14 amino acids. The CDR3 reads CSAGEPTVTETQYF. DNA of the CDR3: TGCAGTGCTGGAGAGCCGACAGTGACGGAGACCCAGTACTTC.

The chain recombines TRBV4-2 with TRBJ1-4; D unclear. V lost 0 bases to trimming and J lost 7 bases, with 9 bases between them. The germline V gene encodes CDR1 LGHNA and CDR2 YNFKEQ. CDR3 length: 14 residues. The CDR3 region has the DNA TGTGCCAGCAGCCAAGAGGTGAGGGTTGAAAAACTGTTTTTT. Translated: CASSQEVRVEKLFF.

The genes are TRBV7-9 and TRBJ2-5, with D possibly matching TRBD2 (6 bases). V gave up 4 bases and J gave up 3 bases, with 12 bases separating them. The CDR3 is 14 amino acids. Looked up from germline, CDR1 is SEHNR and CDR2 is FQNEAQ (reference sequence). CDR3 sequence reads: CASSSWDSKETQYF. Here the CDR3 DNA reads TGTGCCAGCAGCTCCTGGGACTCTAAAGAGACCCAGTACTTC.

Remarks on this clonotype: This may be a read error: a much more frequent sequence differs by one nucleotide. J is TRBJ2-4 and V is TRBV20-1, with 7 bases matching TRBD2. The CDR3 consists of 17 residues. CDR1 is DFQATT and CDR2 is SNEGSKA in the germline V gene (reference sequence). Trimming cost V 0 bases and J 3 bases; bases outside gene matches: 11. CDR3 sequence (DNA): TGCAGTGCTAGAGATATTGGTTCGGGGGGTAACAAAAACATTCAGTACTTC. Amino acid sequence: CSARDIGSGGNKNIQYF.

This sequence joins TRBV7-2 and TRBJ2-3; a weak D match, TRBD2 (5 bases). Germline assignment: CDR1 SGHTA and CDR2 FQGNSA. CDR3 length: 16 residues. V gave up 5 bases and J gave up 2 bases, with 17 bases separating them. The CDR3: CASSVGWTPATDTQYF. CDR3 coding DNA: TGTGCCAGCAGCGTAGGATGGACTCCGGCCACAGATACGCAGTATTTT.

This clonotype was observed a few times. The V gene is TRBV19, the J gene TRBJ2-5; perhaps TRBD1 as D (6 bases). Trimming cost V 5 bases and J 4 bases, with 17 bases left between them. This CDR3 contains 15 residues. Germline V gives CDR1 LNHDA, CDR2 SQIVND (reference sequence). As DNA, the CDR3 is TGTGCCAGTAGTGGATGGACAGTTGGAGGAGAGACCCAGTACTTC. Its translation is CASSGWTVGGETQYF.

This clonotype was counted many times. The chain uses TRBV7-9 and TRBJ2-3; 14 nucleotides match TRBD2. Germline CDR1 SEHNR, CDR2 FQNEAQ (reference sequence). The CDR3 sequence is 17 residues long. V gave up 5 bases and J gave up 4 bases; unmatched junction bases: 8. CDR3 sequence (DNA): TGTGCCAGCAGCCCACCCTTGACTAGCGGGGGGGCAGATACGCAGTATTTT. Translation gives CASSPPLTSGGADTQYF.

There are a few counts of this clonotype. The rearrangement uses TRBV19 and TRBJ2-5, with D unresolved. This CDR3 is built from 14 residues. Trimming cost V 0 bases and J 4 bases, with 9 bases left between them. The V gene's germline CDR1 is LNHDA and CDR2 SQIVND (reference sequence). The chain's CDR3 is CASSIDGYRETQYF. CDR3 DNA sequence: TGTGCCAGTAGTATAGACGGGTATAGAGAGACCCAGTACTTC.

This chain uses TRBV5-6 with TRBJ1-2; D gene unclear. The CDR3 is 15 amino acids. CDR1 SGHDT and CDR2 YYEEEE come from the germline V gene. Trimming removed 5 bases at V and 0 bases at J, with 14 bases between. CDR3 sequence: CASSLEQRANYGYTF. The CDR3 DNA sequence: TGTGCCAGCAGTCTCGAACAGAGAGCTAACTATGGCTACACCTTC.

A few counts support this clonotype. This chain links TRBV28 with TRBJ2-7; a possible D gene is TRBD2 (5 bases). V shed 6 bases and J shed 6 bases, with 12 bases lying between them. This CDR3 spans 12 amino acids. Germline V gives CDR1 MDHEN, CDR2 SYDVKM. CDR3 bases: TGTGCCAGCAGCGAAGTTGAGGGCGAGCAGTACTTC. Amino acids: CASSEVEGEQYF.

This clonotype was counted a single time. Since a much larger clone is just one base distant, this may be a read error. This chain connects TRBV19 to TRBJ2-1, with no clear D. This CDR3 is built from 14 residues. Germline values: CDR1 LNHDA, CDR2 SQIVND (reference sequence). CDR3 coding DNA: TGTGCCGGTAGTATACTCTCGGCAGAACCTGAGCAGTTCTTC. Translation: CAGSILSAEPEQFF.

This clonotype appeared a few times. This chain connects TRBV20-1 to TRBJ1-5; the D gene is possibly TRBD1 (5 bases). Germline CDR1 DFQATT, CDR2 SNEGSKA (reference sequence). The germline V and J ends were trimmed by 6 bases and 3 bases, with 15 bases remaining between them. The CDR3 contains 14 residues. This CDR3 is CSAAPVGTNQPQHF. DNA for the CDR3: TGCAGTGCCGCACCCGTAGGGACCAATCAGCCCCAGCATTTT.

As regards this clonotype: A junction boundary mismatches the germline segment, possibly from a read error. This chain joins TRBV20-1 and TRBJ2-6; perhaps TRBD1 as D (5 bases). Germline-derived CDR1 and CDR2 are DFQATT and SNEGSKA (reference sequence). This CDR3 is 16 amino acids long. The CDR3 region is CSAGDGPHSGASVLTF. DNA for the CDR3: TGCAGTGCTGGGGATGGGCCCCACTCTGGGGCCAGCGTCCTGACTTTC.